This entry is about one T cell receptor beta chain. This sample was taken from a study of blood T cell repertoires in COVID-19. Study-level information: PBMCs, B-cell-depleted T cells, or T cells were the source of the cDNA or gDNA that made up the material.

In the original processing: Reference gene primers were amplified, and this amplification served to estimate nucleated cell counts. Data came from immunoSEQ multiplex PCR; TCRdb stores just in-frame clones and leaves some out. That table furnishes V, J and clone size, whereas the DNA furnished D and trimming. This repertoire shows roughly 180,000 clones, around 87% found once; its top ten account for around 0.99%. This receptor was obtained from a man aged 18 to 30 with acute or convalescent COVID-19. The sample was peripheral blood.

DNA of the CDR3: TGTGCCAGCAGTTACTCAACGGACAGCGGCCTGGGGCCCCAGCATTTT. Its translation is CASSYSTDSGLGPQHF. The V and J genes are TRBV6-5 and TRBJ1-5; TRBD1 is a possible D gene (6 bases). This CDR3 region has 16 residues. The V gene's germline CDR1 is MNHEY and CDR2 SVGAGI. Trimming pared 0 bases from V and 9 bases from J, leaving 18 bases between.